A single sample gave rise to the 15 T cell receptor beta chains below, sequenced in a study of blood T cells in healthy people across ages (dated by TCRdb to the mid-2010s). Libraries were prepared through 5' RACE. Reads for this sample came from an Illumina HiSeq 2500. The second PCR ran for about 7 to 11 cycles and used a J-beta primer mix along with a sample-barcoded 5' primer. TCRdb itself trimmed the public reads at Q25 with fastp, ran MiXCR and retained productive beta chains. All rows with the same CDR3 protein become a single entry with the most common DNA and genes. The sample table records about 670,000 distinct CDR3 sequences; 52% of these occur just once. The top ten hold roughly 13% of the sample. Sequenced: blood. Source of these receptors: a woman older than 75 in good health.

In this sample, this clonotype turned up many times. The chain recombines TRBV7-6 with TRBJ1-2, with unresolved D. CDR3 length: 14 amino acids. Germline CDR1 is SGHVS and CDR2 is FNYEAQ. Trimming stripped 3 bases from V and 7 bases from J, with 15 bases between. CDR3 coding DNA: TGTGCCAGCAGCTTGGGAGGGTCGATTGGTGGCTACACCTTC. Translating it yields CASSLGGSIGGYTF.

Here the CDR3 DNA reads TGTGCCAGCAGCCCACAGACTAGTTGGAATGAGCAGTTCTTC. It specifies CASSPQTSWNEQFF. The rearrangement joins TRBV11-1 to TRBJ2-1, with D perhaps TRBD2 (6 bases). Germline CDR1 reads SGHAT; CDR2 reads FQDESV (reference sequence). V was clipped by 5 bases and J by 7 bases, with 15 bases between them. There are 14 residues in the CDR3.

There are a few counts of this clonotype. The V gene is TRBV5-1, the J gene TRBJ1-2; perhaps TRBD1 as D (6 bases). The V end lost 4 bases, the J end lost 5 bases, and 21 bases lay between the germline ends. There are 16 residues in the CDR3. Germline CDR1 SGHRS, CDR2 YFSETQ. The chain's CDR3 is CASSPQRAGASYGYTF. CDR3 nucleotide sequence: TGCGCCAGCAGCCCCCAAAGGGCAGGGGCCTCGTATGGCTACACCTTC.

Ten or more counts support this clonotype. This chain uses TRBV7-9 with TRBJ2-5; D unclear. The CDR3 is 17 amino acids. Trimming took 5 bases from V and 2 from J, leaving 21 bases between them. The germline V gene encodes CDR1 SEHNR and CDR2 FQNEAQ (reference sequence). CDR3 coding DNA: TGTGCCAGCAGCCCCCCTTACGGGCGGCTCTTACAAGAGACCCAGTACTTC. Amino acid sequence: CASSPPYGRLLQETQYF.

This clonotype has a count of ten or more. The genes are TRBV6-5 and TRBJ2-5; D is perhaps TRBD1 or TRBD2 (6 bases each). CDR1 MNHEY and CDR2 SVGAGI come from the germline V gene. CDR3 length equals 15 residues. Trimming left V 7 bases short and J 2 bases short, with 17 bases between. This CDR3 reads CASTERGATQETQYF. In DNA, the CDR3 is TGTGCCAGCACCGAAAGGGGGGCCACACAAGAGACCCAGTACTTC.

This clonotype has more than one count but fewer than ten. With a much larger clone just one base away, this may be a read error. J is TRBJ2-7 and V is TRBV6-1; D is ambiguous. Germline V gene data show CDR1 as MNHNS and CDR2 as SASEGT. The CDR3 consists of 11 residues. CDR3 DNA: TGTGCCGGCAGTGAAGAGACGGAGCAGTACTTC. Encoded protein: CAGSEETEQYF.

This clonotype was seen many times. This chain joins TRBV5-6 and TRBJ2-1, with a possible D match to TRBD2 (6 bases). This CDR3 is 14 amino acids long. Germline V gives CDR1 SGHDT, CDR2 YYEEEE. Between the trimmed V and J ends, which lost 6 bases and 3 bases, there was a span of 13 bases. This CDR3 reads CASISGTFYNEQFF. The CDR3 coding sequence is TGTGCCAGCATCTCCGGGACTTTCTACAATGAGCAGTTCTTC.

This clonotype was observed many times. The V call is TRBV7-9, the J call TRBJ2-3, with D tentatively TRBD2 (5 bases). Germline V gives CDR1 SEHNR, CDR2 FQNEAQ (reference sequence). The CDR3 runs to 11 residues. V gave up 4 bases and J gave up 9 bases, with 8 bases separating them. CDR3 residues: CASSSGNTQYF. CDR3 DNA sequence: TGTGCCAGCAGCTCCGGGAACACGCAGTATTTT.

This clonotype showed up many times. The chain couples TRBV5-5 to TRBJ2-5; D call uncertain. Germline lookup yields CDR1 SGHKS and CDR2 YYEKEE (reference sequence). Trimming removed 0 bases from V and 13 bases from J, with 13 bases in between. The CDR3 is 12 amino acids. The CDR3 coding sequence is TGTGCCAGCAGCTTGGCCGCGTATTGGTGGTACTTC. This encodes CASSLAAYWWYF.

This clonotype was seen once. A much larger clone lies one base from this, so it may be a read error. The rearrangement uses TRBV7-9 and TRBJ2-1; D might be TRBD1 (5 bases). Germline V CDR1 and CDR2: SEHNR, FQNEAQ (reference sequence). There are 13 residues in the CDR3. CDR3 DNA sequence: TGTGTCAGCAGCTTAAGCAGGGCCGATGAGCAGTTCTTC. Translation: CVSSLSRADEQFF.

The chain has TRBV18 and TRBJ2-1, with D perhaps assigned TRBD1 or TRBD2 (5 bases each). Trimming shortened V by 0 bases and J by 0 bases, and 12 bases separated the two germline ends. The CDR3 consists of 17 residues. Per the germline V gene, CDR1 is KGHSH and CDR2 is LQKENI. The CDR3 coding sequence is TGTGCCAGCTCACCACCCAGTGGGGCGGGCTCCTACAATGAGCAGTTCTTC. This codes for CASSPPSGAGSYNEQFF.

This clonotype came up a few times. CDR3 region: CALLSGSWDEQYF. The CDR3, as DNA: TGTGCTCTCCTTAGCGGGAGCTGGGACGAGCAGTACTTC. This chain uses TRBV2 with TRBJ2-7, with 9 bases identical to TRBD2. CDR1 is SNHLY, CDR2 FYNNEI, per germline. This CDR3 spans 13 amino acids.

V is TRBV20-1 and J is TRBJ2-1; a possible D gene is TRBD2 (6 bases). V gave up 5 bases and J gave up 1 base, with 18 bases separating them. The length of the CDR3 is 16 residues. The germline V gene has CDR1 DFQATT and CDR2 SNEGSKA (reference sequence). CDR3 in amino acids: CSAGGPYSGSYNEQFF. The CDR3 nucleotides read TGCAGTGCTGGAGGGCCATATAGCGGTTCCTACAATGAGCAGTTCTTC.

Comments on this clonotype: A much larger clonotype is one base distant, so this may be a read error. J is TRBJ2-5 and V is TRBV28; the D is unclear. The assigned J gene may be wrong: the sequence end matches TRBJ2-7 better. Germline values: CDR1 MDHEN, CDR2 SYDVKM. The CDR3 length is 13 residues. DNA for the CDR3: TGTGCCAGCAGTGTCCCAGGTGACTACGAGCAGTACTTC. It specifies CASSVPGDYEQYF.

This clonotype showed up just once. The V and J genes are TRBV28 and TRBJ2-1; 11 bases agree with TRBD2. V lost 5 bases to trimming and J lost 6 bases; unmatched junction nucleotides: 6. The CDR3 spans 15 residues. The germline gives CDR1 MDHEN, CDR2 SYDVKM. CDR3 sequence reads: CASSPTSGAINEQFF. CDR3 DNA: TGTGCCAGCAGTCCGACTAGCGGGGCAATCAATGAGCAGTTCTTC.